This passage covers 2 T cell receptor beta chains from one sample sequenced in a study of cytomegalovirus exposure and HLA in healthy donors. Use of 60 Vbeta and 13 Jbeta primers characterized the PCR. This table comes from immunoSEQ multiplex PCR, and its TCRdb copy is limited to in-frame clones, with some not included. The sample lists roughly 86,000 clones, about two thirds occurring once. Sequences were obtained from PBMCs. The source is a man aged 60 to 75 in good health and CMV-seronegative.

The gene calls are TRBV10-3 and TRBJ2-1; TRBD2 aligns across 10 bases. The junction had 3 bases not matched to a gene; V was cut back by 2 bases and J by 5 bases. This CDR3 has 15 residues. Germline CDR1 and CDR2: ENHRY and SYGVKD. The CDR3 DNA is TGTGCCATCAGTGAGGCTAGCGGGGGAAACAATGAGCAGTTCTTC. Translation gives CAISEASGGNNEQFF.

The chain couples TRBV7-9 to TRBJ2-3; D is unresolved. The V end was cut by 2 bases, the J end by 4 bases, with 10 bases between. Germline V CDR1 and CDR2: SEHNR, FQNEAQ (reference sequence). This CDR3 contains 14 residues. DNA of the CDR3: TGTGCCAGCAGCTTAAATGAAGCCCCAGATACGCAGTATTTT. It is translated as CASSLNEAPDTQYF.